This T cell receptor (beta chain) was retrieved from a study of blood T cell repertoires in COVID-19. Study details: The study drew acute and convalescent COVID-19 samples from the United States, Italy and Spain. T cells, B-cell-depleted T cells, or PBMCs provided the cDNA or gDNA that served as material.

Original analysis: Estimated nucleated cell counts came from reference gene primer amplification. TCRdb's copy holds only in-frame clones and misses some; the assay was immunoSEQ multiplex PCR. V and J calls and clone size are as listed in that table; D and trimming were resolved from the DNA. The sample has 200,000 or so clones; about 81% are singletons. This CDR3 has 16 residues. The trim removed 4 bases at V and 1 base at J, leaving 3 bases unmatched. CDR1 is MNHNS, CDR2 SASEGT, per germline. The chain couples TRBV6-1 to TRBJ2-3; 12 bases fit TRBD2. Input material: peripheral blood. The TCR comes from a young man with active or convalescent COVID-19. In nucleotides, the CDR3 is TGTGCCAGCAGTGGGACTAGCGGGATTGGCACAGATACGCAGTATTTT. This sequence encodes CASSGTSGIGTDTQYF.